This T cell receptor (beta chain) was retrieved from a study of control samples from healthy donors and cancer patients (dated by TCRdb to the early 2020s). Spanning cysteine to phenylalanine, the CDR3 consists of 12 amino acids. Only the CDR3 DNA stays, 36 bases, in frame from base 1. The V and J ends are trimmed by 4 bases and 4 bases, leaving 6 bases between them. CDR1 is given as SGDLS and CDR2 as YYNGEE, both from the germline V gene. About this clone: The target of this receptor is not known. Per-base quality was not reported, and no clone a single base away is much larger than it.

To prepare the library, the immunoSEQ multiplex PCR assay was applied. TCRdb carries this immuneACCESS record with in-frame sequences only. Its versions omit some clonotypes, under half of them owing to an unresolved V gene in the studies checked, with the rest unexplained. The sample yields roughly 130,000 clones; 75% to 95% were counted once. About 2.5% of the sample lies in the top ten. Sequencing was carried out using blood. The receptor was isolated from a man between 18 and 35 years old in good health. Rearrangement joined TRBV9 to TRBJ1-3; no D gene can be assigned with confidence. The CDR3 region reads CASSQWGNTIYF. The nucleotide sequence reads TGTGCCAGCAGCCAATGGGGAAACACCATATATTTT. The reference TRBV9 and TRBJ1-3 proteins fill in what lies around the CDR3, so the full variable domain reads DSGVTQTPKHLITATGQRVTLRCSPRSGDLSVYWYQQSLDQGLQFLIQYYNGEERAKGNILERFSAQQFPDLHSELNLSSLELGDSALYFCASSQWGNTIYFGEGSWLTVV.